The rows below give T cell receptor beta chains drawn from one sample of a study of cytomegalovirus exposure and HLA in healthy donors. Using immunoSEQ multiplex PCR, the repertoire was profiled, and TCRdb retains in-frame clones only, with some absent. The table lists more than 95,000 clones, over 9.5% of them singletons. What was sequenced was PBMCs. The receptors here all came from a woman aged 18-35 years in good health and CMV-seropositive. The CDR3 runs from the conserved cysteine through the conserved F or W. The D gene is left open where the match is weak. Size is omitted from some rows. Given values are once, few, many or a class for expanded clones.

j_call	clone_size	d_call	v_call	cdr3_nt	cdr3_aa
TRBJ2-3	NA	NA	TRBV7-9	TGTGCCAGCAGTCCAATCACAGATACGCAGTATTTT	CASSPITDTQYF
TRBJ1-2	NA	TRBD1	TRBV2	TGTGCCAGCATGGACAGGGGAGGCTATGGCTACACCTTC	CASMDRGGYGYTF
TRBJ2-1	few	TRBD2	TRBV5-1	TGCGCCAGCAGCTTGGAAATAGCGGGAGGGTCCTACAATGAGCAGTTCTTC	CASSLEIAGGSYNEQFF
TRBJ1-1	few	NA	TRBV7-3	TGTGCCAGCAGCTATACAGGGCTGAACACTGAAGCTTTCTTT	CASSYTGLNTEAFF
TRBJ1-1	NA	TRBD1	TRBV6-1	TGTGCCAGCATCGAGACAGGGGAGCCGAACACTGAAGCTTTCTTT	CASIETGEPNTEAFF
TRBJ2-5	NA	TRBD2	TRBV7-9	TGTGCCAGCAGCTTAGCCACCGGGGGGAACCCAGAGACCCAGTACTTC	CASSLATGGNPETQYF
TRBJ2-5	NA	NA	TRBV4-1	TGCGCCAGCAGCCAAGATCACTCCGGTCTTTCGACCCAGTACTTC	CASSQDHSGLSTQYF
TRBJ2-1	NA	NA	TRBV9	TGTGCCAGCAGCGGCCAATATCGGGGAGGTGAGCAGTTCTTC	CASSGQYRGGEQFF
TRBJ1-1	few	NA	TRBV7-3	TGTGCCAGCAGCTTAGGCCCTGGCCCCACTGAAGCTTTCTTT	CASSLGPGPTEAFF
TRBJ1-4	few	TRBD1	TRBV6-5	TGTGCCAGCAGTCGTCGACAGGGAAATGAAAAACTGTTTTTT	CASSRRQGNEKLFF
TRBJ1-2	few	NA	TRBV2	TGTGCCAGCAGTGACGGAGGTCATTTGAAGGGCTACACCTTC	CASSDGGHLKGYTF
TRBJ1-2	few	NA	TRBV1	TGCACCAGCAGCCAAGAGCAAGCGGGACATAACTATGGCTACACCTTC	CTSSQEQAGHNYGYTF
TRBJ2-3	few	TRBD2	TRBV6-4	TGTGCCAGCAGTGAGGCGGGAGACGGGACAGATACGCAGTATTTT	CASSEAGDGTDTQYF
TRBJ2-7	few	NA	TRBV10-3	TGTGCCATCAGTGAGTCGGTACAGACCTACGAGCAGTACTTC	CAISESVQTYEQYF
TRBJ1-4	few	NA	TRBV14	TGTGCCAGCAGCCATTACGGGACTGACGAAAAACTGTTTTTT	CASSHYGTDEKLFF
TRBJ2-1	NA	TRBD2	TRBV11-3	TGTGCCAGCAGCTTGAGCCTAGCGGGAGGGAATGAGCAGTTCTTC	CASSLSLAGGNEQFF
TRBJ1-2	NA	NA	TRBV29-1	TGCAGCGTTGCGCTACAGGCGAACTATGGCTACACCTTC	CSVALQANYGYTF
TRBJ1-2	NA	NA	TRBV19	TGTGCCAGTAGTTCGTCTCGACACGGCTACACCTTC	CASSSSRHGYTF
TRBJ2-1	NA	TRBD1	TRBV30	TGTGCCTGGACGGGGGACAGGTTCTACAATGAGCAGTTCTTC	CAWTGDRFYNEQFF
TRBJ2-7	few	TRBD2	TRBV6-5	TGTGCCAGCAGTGCCATAGCGGGATCGCAGGAGCAGTACTTC	CASSAIAGSQEQYF
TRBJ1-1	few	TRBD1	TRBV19	TGTGCCAGTAGTCAGGGACAGCGGGCGGTTGAAGCTTTCTTT	CASSQGQRAVEAFF
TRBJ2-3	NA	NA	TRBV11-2	TGTGCCAGCAGCCCACAAGCAGGTCAAGGAGATACGCAGTATTTT	CASSPQAGQGDTQYF
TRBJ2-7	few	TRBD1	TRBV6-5	TGTGCCAGCAGATCACCGGGACAGACCTACGAGCAGTACTTC	CASRSPGQTYEQYF
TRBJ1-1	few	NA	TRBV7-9	TGTGCCAGCAGCTTAGGGCGACAGGCGAACACTGAAGCTTTCTTT	CASSLGRQANTEAFF
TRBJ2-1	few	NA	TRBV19	TGTGCCAGTAGTATCGGTCAAACGAGCTCCTACAATGAGCAGTTCTTC	CASSIGQTSSYNEQFF
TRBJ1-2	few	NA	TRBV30	TGTGCCTGCGGACACATGCCCCCCGATGGCTACACCTTC	CACGHMPPDGYTF
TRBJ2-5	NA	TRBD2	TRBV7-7	TGTGCTAGCAGCCCTGGACTAGTCCCAGAGACCCAGTACTTC	CASSPGLVPETQYF
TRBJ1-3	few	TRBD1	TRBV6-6	TGTGCCAGCAGCAGTGGACAGGGCCGTCTGAACACCATATATTTT	CASSSGQGRLNTIYF
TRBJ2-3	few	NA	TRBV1	TGCACCAGCAGCCAGACCTTACTAGCGAGCACAGATACGCAGTATTTT	CTSSQTLLASTDTQYF
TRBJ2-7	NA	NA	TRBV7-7	TGTGCTAGCAGCTTAATGGGGAGCTACGAGCAGTACTTC	CASSLMGSYEQYF
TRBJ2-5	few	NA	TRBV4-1	TGCGCCAGCAGCCAAGTCGGACCCGCCCGGGGGTCCCAGTACTTC	CASSQVGPARGSQYF
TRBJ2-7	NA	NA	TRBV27	TGTGCCAGCAGTCAAATTCAGGGGAACAAGTACTTC	CASSQIQGNKYF
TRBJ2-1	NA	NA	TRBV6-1	TGTGCCAGCAGATTTGGGCAGGGAAATGAGCAGTTCTTC	CASRFGQGNEQFF
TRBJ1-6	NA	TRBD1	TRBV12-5	TGTGCTAGTGGTTGGACAGGGTTCGACTATAATTCACCCCTCCACTTT	CASGWTGFDYNSPLHF
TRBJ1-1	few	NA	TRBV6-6	TGTGCCAGCAGTTATAGTACTGAAGCTTTCTTT	CASSYSTEAFF
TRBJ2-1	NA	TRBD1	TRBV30	TGTGCCTGGACGAAGGGACAGGGGTGGCTAAATGAGCAGTTCTTC	CAWTKGQGWLNEQFF
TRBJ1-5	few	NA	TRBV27	TGTGCCAGCAGTTTGGGCCCCAATCAGCCCCAGCATTTT	CASSLGPNQPQHF
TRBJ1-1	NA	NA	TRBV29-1	TGCAGCGTTGAAGGGAGGTACATGAACACTGAAGCTTTCTTT	CSVEGRYMNTEAFF
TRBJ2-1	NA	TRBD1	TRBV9	TGTGCCAGCAGCGTAACCGGGACAGGGAGGGCCAATGAGCAGTTCTTC	CASSVTGTGRANEQFF
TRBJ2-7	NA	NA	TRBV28	TGTGCCAGCAGTCCCGTCCCCAGCGGAAGCTCCTACGAGCAGTACTTC	CASSPVPSGSSYEQYF
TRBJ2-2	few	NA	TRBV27	TGTGCCAGCAGCCCCTGGGGGGCCGGGGAGCTGTTTTTT	CASSPWGAGELFF
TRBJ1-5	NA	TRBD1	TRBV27	TGTGCCAGCAGTCCCCAGACAGGGTTAAATCAGCCCCAGCATTTT	CASSPQTGLNQPQHF
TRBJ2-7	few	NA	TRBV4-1	TGCGCCAGCAGCCAAGGGAGTCAAGGAACCTACGAGCAGTACTTC	CASSQGSQGTYEQYF
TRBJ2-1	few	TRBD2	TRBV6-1	TGTGCCAGCAGTCGAAGCGGGAGCCTTAGCAATGAGCAGTTCTTC	CASSRSGSLSNEQFF
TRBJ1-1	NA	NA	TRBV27	TGTGCCAGCAGTTCCCTAGACCGTACCGTCACTGAAGCTTTCTTT	CASSSLDRTVTEAFF
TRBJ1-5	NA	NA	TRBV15	TGTGCCACCAGCAGAGTGACAGGTAATCAGCCCCAGCATTTT	CATSRVTGNQPQHF
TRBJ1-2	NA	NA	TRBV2	TGTGCCAGCAACCCTTTGGTGGGGGCGTATGGCTACACCTTC	CASNPLVGAYGYTF
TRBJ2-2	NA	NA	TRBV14	TGTGCCAGCAGCCAAGTCCGCGGCTTGGGGGGAGCCGGGGAGCTGTTTTTT	CASSQVRGLGGAGELFF
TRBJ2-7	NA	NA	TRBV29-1	TGCAGCGTTGAAGGCCAGAACTCCTACGAGCAGTACTTC	CSVEGQNSYEQYF
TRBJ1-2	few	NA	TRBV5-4	TGTGCCAGCAGCTCGGACAAGGTTATGAGGGGCTACACCTTC	CASSSDKVMRGYTF
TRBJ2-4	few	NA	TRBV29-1	TGCAGCGCCAGGGACTCCCACATTCAGTACTTC	CSARDSHIQYF
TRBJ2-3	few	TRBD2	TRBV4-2	TGTGCCAGTAAGGTAGCGGGAGAAGATACGCAGTATTTT	CASKVAGEDTQYF
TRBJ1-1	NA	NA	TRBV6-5	TGTGCGAGGGCTGAAGCTTTCTTT	CARAEAFF